Below are 29 T cell receptor beta chains sequenced from a single sample in a study of memory CD4+ T cells and cytomegalovirus serostatus. Single viable CD3+CD4+CD8-CD45RO+ cells were sorted as the memory CD4+ T cells. The protocol was immunoSEQ multiplex PCR, while the TCRdb copy is restricted to in-frame clones and leaves out a portion. Of tens of thousands of clones in the sample, around 83% were seen once. Sequencing was performed on memory CD4+ T cells from blood. The receptor set was obtained from an adult in good health and CMV-seropositive.

The V gene is TRBV27, the J gene TRBJ1-5; 8 bases are shared with TRBD1. The V and J ends lost 5 bases and 7 bases, in that order; junction bases with no gene match: 4. Per germline, CDR1 MNHEY and CDR2 SMNVEV (reference sequence). The CDR3 is made up of 13 amino acids. CDR3 in amino acids: CASSTGGGQPQHF. The CDR3, as DNA: TGTGCCAGCAGTACAGGGGGGGGCCAGCCCCAGCATTTT.

CDR3 in amino acids: CASSSRDSLNEKLFF. For the CDR3, the DNA is TGTGCCAGCAGCTCCCGCGACAGCCTAAATGAAAAACTGTTTTTT. J is TRBJ1-4 and V is TRBV5-8; a weak D match, TRBD1 (5 bases). Between the trimmed V and J ends, which lost 3 bases and 5 bases, there was a span of 14 bases. The CDR3 is made up of 15 amino acids. Germline lookup yields CDR1 SGHTS and CDR2 YDEGEE.

This clone was counted a few times. The chain uses TRBV28 and TRBJ1-2; D remains ambiguous. Germline CDR1 and CDR2: MDHEN and SYDVKM. This CDR3 is 13 amino acids long. The V and J ends lost 6 bases and 0 bases respectively, with 8 bases between them. The CDR3 sequence is CASSSSPNYGYTF. The DNA for the CDR3 is TGTGCCAGCAGCTCAAGTCCTAACTATGGCTACACCTTC.

The V and J genes are TRBV18 and TRBJ2-4; TRBD1 agrees at 7 bases. The V segment lost 6 bases and the J segment 3 bases; nucleotides outside the gene matches: 5. CDR1 is KGHSH and CDR2 is LQKENI in the germline V gene. The CDR3 consists of 14 residues. Here the CDR3 reads CASSRTGFKNIQYF. The DNA of the CDR3 is TGTGCCAGCTCCCGGACAGGCTTCAAAAACATTCAGTACTTC.

V is TRBV29-1 and J is TRBJ2-1; D remains unclear. CDR1 is SQVTM and CDR2 is ANQGSEA in the germline V gene. This CDR3 comprises 13 residues. V was clipped by 0 bases and J by 8 bases, with 11 bases between them. The DNA of the CDR3 is TGCAGCGTTGAAGATCAAATCCGGGATGAGCAGTTCTTC. This codes for CSVEDQIRDEQFF.

The chain couples TRBV9 to TRBJ2-7; 11 nucleotides match TRBD2. J gave up 4 bases and V 5 bases, and 5 bases lay outside the gene matches. CDR1 is SGDLS, CDR2 YYNGEE, per germline. This CDR3 has 14 residues. The CDR3 here is CASSSLAGEYEQYF. CDR3 DNA: TGTGCCAGCAGTTCACTAGCGGGGGAATACGAGCAGTACTTC.

The chain links TRBV4-1 to TRBJ2-7; 14 bases agree with TRBD2. J gave up 6 bases and V 2 bases, and 6 bases lay outside the gene matches. The germline gives CDR1 MGHRA, CDR2 YSYEKL. The length of the CDR3 is 16 residues. The CDR3 sequence is CASSQYGGTSGSEQYF. CDR3 bases: TGCGCCAGCAGCCAATATGGAGGGACTAGCGGGAGCGAGCAGTACTTC.

The V call is TRBV5-1, the J call TRBJ2-7; TRBD1 agrees at 7 bases. J lost 0 bases, V lost 2 bases, and 2 bases had no gene match. In germline, CDR1 is SGHRS, CDR2 YFSETQ. The CDR3 is 14 amino acids. DNA for the CDR3: TGCGCCAGCAGCTTAACAGGGGTCTCCTACGAGCAGTACTTC. Translation gives CASSLTGVSYEQYF.

The gene calls are TRBV28 and TRBJ2-1; maybe TRBD1 (5 bases). Looked up from germline, CDR1 is MDHEN and CDR2 is SYDVKM. Trimming removed 7 bases from V and 7 bases from J, with 11 bases in between. This CDR3 is built from 12 residues. CDR3 bases: TGTGCCAGCATCAAGGGGAAGAATGAGCAGTTCTTC. The encoded protein is CASIKGKNEQFF. The full variable domain, completed using reference TRBV28 and TRBJ2-1, is DVKVTQSSRYLVKRTGEKVFLECVQDMDHENMFWYRQDPGLGLRLIYFSYDVKMKEKGDIPEGYSVSREKKERFSLILESASTNQTSMYLCASIKGKNEQFFGPGTRLTVL.

The genes are TRBV6-6 and TRBJ2-5; TRBD1 matches at 10 bases. Germline trimming cut 6 bases from V and 5 bases from J; bases unmatched to any gene: 6. The CDR3 totals 14 residues. The germline gives CDR1 MNHNY, CDR2 SVGAGI (reference sequence). The DNA for the CDR3 is TGTGCCAGCAGCCGGACAGGGGGTTTGGAGACCCAGTACTTC. Translation: CASSRTGGLETQYF.

This rearrangement joins TRBV7-2 to TRBJ2-3; no firm D call. The CDR3 is 16 amino acids. The V and J ends lost 4 bases and 2 bases respectively, with 16 bases between them. Germline V lookup: CDR1 SGHTA, CDR2 FQGNSA. CDR3 region: CASSSPSRAHTDTQYF. The CDR3 coding sequence is TGTGCCAGCAGCTCCCCATCAAGGGCACACACAGATACGCAGTATTTT.

The gene calls are TRBV18 and TRBJ2-1; TRBD2 agrees at 10 bases. The germline gives CDR1 KGHSH, CDR2 LQKENI. The CDR3 is made up of 18 amino acids. The J segment lost 0 bases and the V segment lost 3 bases, leaving 8 bases of the junction unmatched. CDR3 in amino acids: CASSPYQGLADSYNEQFF. The CDR3, as DNA: TGTGCCAGCTCACCTTATCAAGGACTAGCGGACTCCTACAATGAGCAGTTCTTC.

The chain has TRBV6-5 and TRBJ2-1; maybe TRBD2 (6 bases). From germline, CDR1 is MNHEY and CDR2 SVGAGI. Deletions cut 6 bases from V and 5 bases from J, with 14 bases between. There are 14 residues in the CDR3. CDR3 loop: CASRYRAGHNEQFF. DNA for the CDR3: TGTGCCAGCAGGTACCGGGCGGGACACAATGAGCAGTTCTTC.

The chain is built from TRBV28 and TRBJ1-4; 10 bases align to TRBD1. Germline-derived CDR1 and CDR2 are MDHEN and SYDVKM. V lost 4 bases to trimming and J lost 8 bases; unmatched junction nucleotides: 13. The CDR3 loop spans 17 amino acids. The CDR3 spells CASSSLRQGAQREKLFF. CDR3 sequence (DNA): TGTGCCAGCAGTTCCCTGCGACAGGGGGCGCAGAGGGAAAAACTGTTTTTT.

The chain carries TRBV10-3 and TRBJ1-2; D gene ambiguous. Germline CDR1 and CDR2: ENHRY and SYGVKD. The CDR3 is made up of 15 amino acids. The germline V and J ends were trimmed by 5 bases and 6 bases, with 19 bases remaining between them. The CDR3 sequence: CAISPDRTNGDGYTF. CDR3 nucleotides: TGTGCCATCAGTCCGGACCGGACCAATGGGGATGGCTACACCTTC.

This clone was picked up one time. The chain has TRBV11-1 and TRBJ2-3; the D is unclear. The germline gives CDR1 SGHAT, CDR2 FQDESV (reference sequence). The V end was cut by 8 bases, the J end by 1 base, with 10 bases between. This CDR3 region has 13 residues. CDR3 residues: CASGYFRTDTQYF. DNA for the CDR3: TGTGCCAGCGGGTACTTCCGCACAGATACGCAGTATTTT. The variable domain in full, with the rest retrieved from reference TRBV11-1 and TRBJ2-3, is EAEVAQSPRYKITEKSQAVAFWCDPISGHATLYWYRQILGQGPELLVQFQDESVVDDSQLPKDRFSAERLKGVDSTLKIQPAELGDSAMYLCASGYFRTDTQYFGPGTRLTVL.

The rearrangement uses TRBV18 and TRBJ2-1; D is possibly TRBD1 (5 bases). V gave up 8 bases and J gave up 8 bases, with 22 bases separating them. The germline CDR1 and CDR2 sequences are KGHSH and LQKENI. The CDR3 loop spans 15 amino acids. DNA for the CDR3: TGTGCCAGCCCCGCGGCCGCTGGGGCCTCGGATGAGCAGTTCTTC. It specifies CASPAAAGASDEQFF.

This clone was observed a single time. The chain has TRBV4-2 and TRBJ1-2, with TRBD1 as a possible D gene (5 bases). The CDR3 is 17 amino acids. Germline V gene data show CDR1 as LGHNA and CDR2 as YNFKEQ. V lost 1 base, J lost 2 bases, and 17 bases lay in between. The DNA of the CDR3 is TGTGCCAGCAGCCAAGGGGGGGTTAGGGGATCCAACTATGGCTACACCTTC. Encoded protein: CASSQGGVRGSNYGYTF.

The J gene is TRBJ1-1, the V gene TRBV6-6, with D tentatively TRBD1 (6 bases). With 6 bases removed from V and 6 bases from J, the gap between germline ends came to 11 bases. The length of the CDR3 is 12 residues. Germline V gene sequence: CDR1 MNHNY, CDR2 SVGAGI (reference sequence). The CDR3 coding sequence is TGTGCCAGCAGCCTTCACAGGGCTGAAGCTTTCTTT. It translates to CASSLHRAEAFF.

The rearrangement uses TRBV11-2 and TRBJ1-2; D is uncertain. V lost 1 base to trimming and J lost 6 bases, with 15 bases between them. There are 15 residues in the CDR3. Germline values: CDR1 SGHAT, CDR2 FQNNGV. CDR3 sequence: CASSLAGQAGDGYTF. The CDR3 nucleotides read TGTGCCAGCAGCTTAGCGGGTCAGGCCGGGGATGGCTACACCTTC.

In its sample, this clone was seen once. This chain joins TRBV10-3 and TRBJ1-3; 8 nucleotides agree with TRBD1. Germline V gene data show CDR1 as ENHRY and CDR2 as SYGVKD. The CDR3 is 15 amino acids. Trimming took 4 bases from V and 4 from J; bases not matched to a gene: 6. The CDR3 spells CAISADRGRGNTIYF. The CDR3 DNA sequence: TGTGCCATCAGTGCTGACAGGGGCCGAGGAAACACCATATATTTT.

Turning to this clone: The sample has other DNA sequences that encode this CDR3 too. V usage is TRBV5-1 and J usage is TRBJ2-3, with 8 bases that match TRBD1. V gave up 4 bases and J gave up 3 bases; unmatched junction bases: 4. This CDR3 has 14 residues. Per germline, CDR1 SGHRS and CDR2 YFSETQ. The CDR3 spells CASSQDRATDTQYF. CDR3 DNA sequence: TGCGCCAGCAGCCAGGACAGGGCGACAGATACGCAGTATTTT.

The chain is built from TRBV9 and TRBJ1-2; 7 bases are shared with TRBD1. CDR1 is SGDLS, CDR2 YYNGEE, per germline. The CDR3 loop spans 16 amino acids. V trimming: 0 bases; J trimming: 3 bases; junction bases outside the gene matches: 8. DNA for the CDR3: TGTGCCAGCAGCGTAGCCCCCCAGGGGGGGGACTATGGCTACACCTTC. This encodes CASSVAPQGGDYGYTF.

The CDR3 DNA follows: TGTGCCAGCAGAAAGACCTGGGATCAGCCCCAGCATTTT. Residues: CASRKTWDQPQHF. This chain joins TRBV2 and TRBJ1-5; D not certain. V lost 6 bases and J 5 bases, leaving 11 bases between the germline ends. The CDR3 covers 13 residues. Looked up from germline, CDR1 is SNHLY and CDR2 is FYNNEI.

This sequence joins TRBV27 and TRBJ2-3; D call uncertain. CDR1 MNHEY and CDR2 SMNVEV come from the germline V gene (reference sequence). The CDR3 totals 15 residues. The ends were cut back, 5 bases at V and 0 bases at J, with 12 bases in the middle. As DNA, the CDR3 is TGTGCCAGCAGTAAGAAGGCACAAAGCACAGATACGCAGTATTTT. This translates into CASSKKAQSTDTQYF.

The J gene is TRBJ2-7, the V gene TRBV28; the D is unclear. The CDR3 is made up of 13 amino acids. Germline loops: CDR1 MDHEN, CDR2 SYDVKM. V was clipped by 2 bases and J by 5 bases, with 10 bases between them. The CDR3 DNA reads TGTGCCAGCAGTTTACCGATTAGCAACGAGCAGTACTTC. The encoded protein is CASSLPISNEQYF.

The genes are TRBV6-1 and TRBJ2-7; 7 positions agree with TRBD1. J lost 5 bases, V lost 4 bases, and 11 bases had no gene match. CDR1 and CDR2 (germline): MNHNS, SASEGT. This CDR3 has 15 residues. CDR3 sequence: CASSARTGGNNEQYF. The CDR3 DNA reads TGTGCCAGCAGTGCACGGACAGGAGGCAACAACGAGCAGTACTTC.

The sample holds a few counts of this clone. The V and J genes are TRBV5-4 and TRBJ2-5, with TRBD1 matching 12 bases. There are 15 residues in the CDR3. In germline, CDR1 is SGHNT, CDR2 YYREEE (reference sequence). Unmatched junction bases numbered 6, after V lost 5 bases and J lost 4 bases. CDR3 in DNA: TGTGCCAGCAGGGCCGGGACAGGGGGCCCAGAGACCCAGTACTTC. This sequence encodes CASRAGTGGPETQYF.

The chain employs TRBV4-1 and TRBJ1-3; D ambiguous. The CDR3 totals 17 residues. CDR1 and CDR2 (germline): MGHRA, YSYEKL. V lost 0 bases and J 2 bases, leaving 14 bases between the germline ends. The CDR3 spells CASSQDWVDGTGNTIYF. As DNA, the CDR3 is TGCGCCAGCAGCCAAGATTGGGTGGACGGGACTGGAAACACCATATATTTT.